A selection of T cell receptor beta chains follows, all from one sample in a study of blood T cell repertoires in COVID-19. Sequenced by immunoSEQ multiplex PCR; TCRdb stores in-frame clones only, minus some. The data contain more than 40,000 clones, 86% of them seen just once; the ten biggest clones take up 3% to 3.5%. The sequenced sample consisted of PBMCs or T cells enriched from blood (not recorded which). The receptors originated from a woman aged 45-59 years who had recovered from COVID-19. Each CDR3 is given with its conserved first and last residue. A D gene is named only where the DNA matches it firmly. Not every row has a clone size; where given, it reads once, few, many or a size class.

J gene | D gene | V gene | clone size | CDR3 protein | CDR3 DNA
TRBJ1-1 | TRBD1 | TRBV6-2/TRBV6-3 | - | CASSIPGTGKRNPEAFF | TGTGCCAGCAGTATTCCCGGGACAGGGAAGAGGAATCCTGAAGCTTTCTTT
TRBJ1-5 | TRBD1 | TRBV28 | - | CASRGQHFNQPQHF | TGTGCCAGCAGGGGACAGCACTTCAATCAGCCCCAGCATTTT
TRBJ2-3 | - | TRBV7-2 | - | CASSLQGSDTQYF | TGTGCCAGCAGCCTCCAGGGGTCGGATACGCAGTATTTT
TRBJ1-1 | - | TRBV7-2 | - | CASSLARGGNTEAFF | TGTGCCAGCAGCTTAGCGCGGGGGGGGAACACTGAAGCTTTCTTT
TRBJ2-7 | TRBD1 | TRBV19 | - | CASSKQGVEQYF | TGTGCCAGTAGTAAACAGGGGGTCGAGCAGTACTTC
TRBJ2-7 | TRBD2 | TRBV4-2 | - | CASSQDGLAQEQYF | TGTGCCAGCAGCCAAGATGGACTAGCGCAAGAGCAGTACTTC
TRBJ1-2 | - | TRBV6-5 | - | CASTPGGGPGYTF | TGTGCCAGCACTCCCGGCGGAGGGCCTGGCTACACCTTC
TRBJ2-5 | TRBD2 | TRBV11-2 | - | CASSTGTSGRLGRETQYF | TGTGCCAGCAGCACCGGGACTAGCGGGAGGTTGGGTCGAGAGACCCAGTACTTC
TRBJ2-2 | TRBD1 | TRBV10-1 | - | CASSEHRGPNTGELFF | TGCGCCAGCAGCGAGCACAGGGGTCCGAACACCGGGGAGCTGTTTTTT
TRBJ1-5 | - | TRBV3-1/TRBV3-2 | few | CASSQAGGIDQPQHF | TGTGCCAGCAGCCAAGCTGGAGGCATAGATCAGCCCCAGCATTTT
TRBJ1-3 | TRBD1 | TRBV18 | once | CASSPPTGRGNTIYF | TGTGCCAGCTCACCACCGACAGGGAGAGGAAACACCATATATTTT
TRBJ1-5 | - | TRBV19 | - | CASSITPDRSNQPQHF | TGTGCCAGTAGTATTACCCCGGACAGATCTAATCAGCCCCAGCATTTT
TRBJ2-1 | - | TRBV7-9 | - | CASSLVPNEQFF | TGTGCCAGCAGCTTAGTCCCGAATGAGCAGTTCTTC
TRBJ1-4 | - | TRBV4-3 | - | CASSQLAGEKLFF | TGCGCCAGCAGCCAATTAGCGGGAGAAAAACTGTTTTTT
TRBJ1-3 | TRBD1 | TRBV4-1 | - | CASSQLETGTGFFRSGNTIYF | TGCGCCAGCAGCCAACTAGAAACCGGGACAGGGTTCTTTCGTTCTGGAAACACCATATATTTT
TRBJ1-4 | - | TRBV3-1/TRBV3-2 | - | CASSQGGERGKLFF | TGTGCCAGCAGCCAAGGCGGGGAAAGGGGAAAACTGTTTTTT
TRBJ1-1 | TRBD1 | TRBV28 | - | CASSIQQGAMGF | TGTGCCAGCAGCATCCAACAGGGGGCGATGGGGTTT
TRBJ1-2 | - | TRBV30 | - | CAWRPGQFYGYTF | TGTGCCTGGAGGCCAGGGCAGTTCTATGGCTACACCTTC
TRBJ2-7 | TRBD2 | TRBV7-2 | - | CASSPSGRISYEQYF | TGTGCCAGCAGCCCGAGCGGGAGAATCTCCTACGAGCAGTACTTC
TRBJ1-1 | - | TRBV24-1 | once | CATSDVKSTEAFF | TGTGCCACCAGTGATGTTAAGAGCACTGAAGCTTTCTTT
TRBJ2-2 | - | TRBV24-1 | once | CATSDPGTPANTGELFF | TGTGCCACCAGTGATCCGGGAACCCCCGCGAACACCGGGGAGCTGTTTTTT
TRBJ1-5 | TRBD1 | TRBV6-5 | - | CASSYSEGAGWPQHF | TGTGCCAGCAGTTACTCGGAGGGGGCAGGTTGGCCCCAGCATTTT
TRBJ1-6 | - | TRBV4-2 | once | CASRESSYNSPLHF | TGTGCCAGCAGGGAGAGCTCCTATAATTCACCCCTCCACTTT
TRBJ2-1 | TRBD2 | TRBV29-1 | - | CSVEVGTSGGGEQFF | TGCAGCGTTGAAGTCGGAACTAGCGGGGGAGGGGAGCAGTTCTTC
TRBJ1-5 | - | TRBV19 | - | CASNPTELNQPQHF | TGTGCCAGTAACCCTACAGAACTGAATCAGCCCCAGCATTTT
TRBJ1-3 | - | TRBV6-6 | few | CASSPDMGGSGNTIYF | TGTGCCAGCAGTCCAGACATGGGGGGCTCTGGAAACACCATATATTTT
TRBJ2-3 | TRBD2 | TRBV3-1/TRBV3-2 | - | CASSQVNGGTQYF | TGTGCCAGCAGCCAAGTCAACGGGGGGACGCAGTATTTT
TRBJ1-2 | - | TRBV30 | - | CAWSPTLVSVGYTF | TGTGCCTGGAGTCCTACCTTAGTGTCGGTTGGCTACACCTTC
TRBJ1-1 | TRBD1 | TRBV28 | - | CASSYNRGPTNTEAFF | TGTGCCAGCAGCTATAACAGGGGACCGACGAACACTGAAGCTTTCTTT
TRBJ2-7 | TRBD1 | TRBV6-5 | - | CASTGIQGMSEQYF | TGTGCCAGCACCGGGATACAGGGGATGAGCGAGCAGTACTTC
TRBJ1-2 | - | TRBV6-5 | - | CASTLPGHYGYTF | TGTGCCAGCACCCTGCCAGGGCACTATGGCTACACCTTC
TRBJ2-2 | TRBD1 | TRBV6-4 | few | CASRPQGTGRAGELFF | TGTGCCAGCCGCCCCCAGGGGACAGGCCGCGCCGGGGAGCTGTTTTTT
TRBJ1-1 | - | TRBV19 | - | CASSVPRASANTEAFF | TGTGCCAGTAGCGTACCGAGGGCGTCGGCCAACACTGAAGCTTTCTTT
TRBJ1-2 | TRBD1 | TRBV5-1 | - | CASSPTGTDYGYTF | TGCGCCAGCAGCCCGACCGGGACAGACTATGGCTACACCTTC
TRBJ1-5 | TRBD1 | TRBV4-2 | - | CASSQDSGGTGNQPQHF | TGTGCCAGCAGCCAAGATTCAGGGGGGACCGGCAATCAGCCCCAGCATTTT
TRBJ2-2 | TRBD1 | TRBV7-9 | - | CASSPTDRGHHVLFF | TGTGCCAGCAGCCCTACCGACAGGGGGCACCATGTGCTGTTTTTT
TRBJ1-4 | TRBD1 | TRBV28 | - | CASLGQGAEKLFF | TGTGCCTCCCTGGGGCAGGGGGCTGAAAAACTGTTTTTT
TRBJ2-3 | TRBD2 | TRBV19 | - | CASSTSGGTDTQYF | TGTGCCAGTAGTACTAGCGGGGGGACAGATACGCAGTATTTT
TRBJ1-3 | - | TRBV6-5 | - | CASSRGQGNTIYF | TGTGCCAGCAGTCGGGGACAAGGAAACACCATATATTTT
TRBJ2-7 | TRBD2 | TRBV27 | - | CASSGLAGGYEQYF | TGTGCCAGCAGTGGACTAGCGGGAGGGTATGAGCAGTACTTC
TRBJ2-3 | - | TRBV27 | - | CASSLAKGDTQYF | TGTGCCAGCAGTTTAGCCAAGGGGGATACGCAGTATTTT
TRBJ1-2 | TRBD1 | TRBV7-2 | - | CASSQRTGTNYGYTF | TGTGCCAGCAGCCAACGGACAGGGACTAACTATGGCTACACCTTC
TRBJ1-3 | TRBD1 | TRBV10-3 | - | CATRQGTTGNTIYF | TGTGCCACCAGACAGGGGACAACTGGAAACACCATATATTTT
TRBJ2-3 | TRBD2 | TRBV19 | - | CASHPSAGTGDTQYF | TGTGCCAGTCACCCTTCAGCGGGGACTGGAGATACGCAGTATTTT
TRBJ1-3 | - | TRBV28 | - | CASSSTGKGNTIYF | TGTGCCAGCAGTTCTACGGGGAAGGGAAACACCATATATTTT
TRBJ2-3 | TRBD2 | TRBV25-1 | - | CASSVGGSGDTQYF | TGTGCCAGCAGTGTCGGGGGGTCAGGGGATACGCAGTATTTT
TRBJ2-7 | - | TRBV5-4 | - | CASSLSQEQYF | TGTGCCAGCAGCTTGTCACAGGAGCAGTACTTC
TRBJ1-6 | - | TRBV28 | - | CASRTSQGGGVYNSPLHF | TGTGCCAGCAGAACCTCTCAAGGTGGGGGCGTCTATAATTCACCCCTCCACTTT
TRBJ1-2 | TRBD1 | TRBV5-1 | - | CASSLGQGAVYGYTF | TGCGCCAGCAGCTTGGGACAGGGGGCTGTTTATGGCTACACCTTC